This passage covers 27 T cell receptor beta chains from one sample sequenced in a study of a mutant IDH1 vaccine in newly diagnosed glioma. TCRdb's table, derived via immunoSEQ multiplex PCR, lists solely in-frame clones and lacks some. The repertoire holds fewer than 45,000 clones, roughly 92% seen once, with 15% to 20% in the top ten. Noted time point: baseline, week 1 (first vaccination visit). Indicated treatment: pre-vaccination baseline after standard-of-care therapy. The material was PBMCs, obtained from a glioma patient treated with radiotherapy, temozolomide or both. These receptors originate from a man between 18 and 29 years old with glioma.

The chain recombines TRBV9 with TRBJ1-1; unclear D gene. CDR3 length equals 17 residues. The germline V gene has CDR1 SGDLS and CDR2 YYNGEE. V was shortened by 4 bases and J by 5 bases, with 24 bases between the two germline ends. In DNA form, the CDR3 reads TGTGCCAGCAGCCCACGCGCGGGTTTTGACGCGAAAACTGAAGCTTTCTTT. It encodes CASSPRAGFDAKTEAFF.

The V call is TRBV6-6, the J call TRBJ1-6; 7 bases line up with TRBD1. The length of the CDR3 is 14 residues. V lost 2 bases and J lost 9; bases outside the gene matches: 4. Germline V lookup: CDR1 MNHNY, CDR2 SVGAGI (reference sequence). In DNA form, the CDR3 reads TGTGCCAGCAGTTACCAGGGGGAACGTTCACCCCTCCACTTT. It codes for CASSYQGERSPLHF.

The chain is built from TRBV4-3 and TRBJ2-7; 7 nucleotides align to TRBD1. CDR3 length: 16 amino acids. Trimming removed 0 bases from V and 3 bases from J; junction bases left unmatched: 8. Germline CDR1 LGHNA, CDR2 YSLEER. The CDR3 is CASSQDRGRGSYEQYF. The CDR3 DNA sequence: TGCGCCAGCAGCCAAGATCGTGGCAGGGGGAGCTACGAGCAGTACTTC.

The chain uses TRBV27 and TRBJ2-1, with D unresolved. Germline V gene lookup returns CDR1 MNHEY and CDR2 SMNVEV (reference sequence). The CDR3 runs 13 residues. V lost 4 bases and J lost 4, with 8 bases in between. The CDR3 here is CASSSPGYNEQFF. The DNA of the CDR3 is TGTGCCAGCAGTTCCCCTGGGTACAATGAGCAGTTCTTC.

The chain joins TRBV6-5 to TRBJ2-1; D is perhaps TRBD2 (7 bases). Germline loops: CDR1 MNHEY, CDR2 SVGAGI. Trimming cost V 6 bases and J 7 bases, with 16 bases left between them. This CDR3 is 14 amino acids long. CDR3 DNA: TGTGCCAGCAGCTCCGGAGGGAGGGGGAATGAGCAGTTCTTC. Translated: CASSSGGRGNEQFF.

The genes are TRBV6-5 and TRBJ2-5; TRBD1 is a possible D gene (6 bases). The germline V gene has CDR1 MNHEY and CDR2 SVGAGI. The CDR3 has 15 amino acids. Trimming removed 2 bases from V and 7 bases from J, with 17 bases in between. The CDR3 nucleotides read TGTGCCAGCAGTTACGCCGGACAGTCTTCGGGGACCCAGTACTTC. Its translation: CASSYAGQSSGTQYF.

This chain joins TRBV4-3 and TRBJ2-2; D gene uncertain. V lost 1 base to trimming and J lost 8 bases, with 5 bases between them. Germline V lookup: CDR1 LGHNA, CDR2 YSLEER. This CDR3 is 12 amino acids long. The CDR3, as DNA: TGCGCCAGCAGCCAAGCTACTGGGGAGCTGTTTTTT. Protein product: CASSQATGELFF.

This sequence joins TRBV29-1 and TRBJ2-1; the match to TRBD1 covers 7 bases. The CDR3 is 13 amino acids. Germline CDR1 SQVTM, CDR2 ANQGSEA. V was pared by 5 bases and J by 12 bases, with 13 bases of the junction left unmatched. CDR3 nucleotide sequence: TGCAGCGTTACAGGGGCCTCCGAGCGCGGGCAGTTCTTC. Translating gives CSVTGASERGQFF.

V is TRBV14 and J is TRBJ1-1; no clear D. Germline lookup yields CDR1 SGHDN and CDR2 FVKESK. The CDR3 has 13 residues. Deletions cut 2 bases from V and 0 bases from J, with 4 bases between. The CDR3 spells CASSQRMNTEAFF. As DNA, the CDR3 is TGTGCCAGCAGCCAAAGGATGAACACTGAAGCTTTCTTT. The whole variable domain, remainder taken from reference TRBV14 and TRBJ1-1, is EAGVTQFPSHSVIEKGQTVTLRCDPISGHDNLYWYRRVMGKEIKFLLHFVKESKQDESGMPNNRFLAERTGGTYSTLKVQPAELEDSGVYFCASSQRMNTEAFFGQGTRLTVV.

This clone was detected only once. The genes are TRBV29-1 and TRBJ2-7; TRBD1 matches 8 bases. The CDR3 contains 13 residues. Germline V gene data show CDR1 as SQVTM and CDR2 as ANQGSEA. J gave up 1 base and V 7 bases, and 6 bases lay outside the gene matches. The CDR3 spells CSGRTGHSYEQYF. CDR3 in DNA: TGCAGCGGTAGGACAGGGCATTCCTACGAGCAGTACTTC.

The rearrangement links TRBV7-9 to TRBJ2-7, with 9 positions matching TRBD1. V lost 5 bases, J lost 3 bases, and 5 bases stayed unmatched. The germline gives CDR1 SEHNR, CDR2 FQNEAQ (reference sequence). The CDR3 loop spans 14 amino acids. CDR3 amino acids: CASSQQGANYEQYF. For the CDR3, the DNA is TGTGCCAGCAGCCAACAGGGGGCGAACTACGAGCAGTACTTC.

The V gene is TRBV6-5, the J gene TRBJ2-7, with D perhaps TRBD1 (5 bases). Germline V lookup: CDR1 MNHEY, CDR2 SVGAGI. V lost 0 bases, J lost 5 bases, and 11 bases lay in between. CDR3 size: 14 residues. Written as DNA, the CDR3 is TGTGCCAGCAGTTACTCCGCCGGCAGGGACGAGCAGTACTTC. Its translation is CASSYSAGRDEQYF.

The J gene is TRBJ1-2, the V gene TRBV7-9; weak D call: TRBD1 (6 bases). Trimming took off 5 bases at V and 5 bases at J, with 18 bases between the two ends. This CDR3 has 15 residues. Germline V lookup: CDR1 SEHNR, CDR2 FQNEAQ (reference sequence). The CDR3 sequence: CASSGGGPTPYGYTF. The CDR3 nucleotides are TGTGCCAGCAGCGGGGGCGGTCCTACCCCTTATGGCTACACCTTC.

The V call is TRBV19, the J call TRBJ1-5; D remains unclear. The CDR3 is made up of 14 amino acids. The V end was cut by 5 bases, the J end by 6 bases, with 14 bases between. Looked up from germline, CDR1 is LNHDA and CDR2 is SQIVND (reference sequence). CDR3 region: CASSPWTGGQPQHF. CDR3 DNA sequence: TGTGCCAGTAGTCCTTGGACCGGAGGTCAGCCCCAGCATTTT.

The chain recombines TRBV19 with TRBJ2-7; 7 positions match TRBD2. The ends lost 8 bases at V and 0 bases at J; junction bases unmatched: 4. The CDR3 extends over 13 amino acids. The germline CDR1 and CDR2 sequences are LNHDA and SQIVND (reference sequence). This CDR3 reads CASGAGPSYEQYF. CDR3 bases: TGTGCCAGTGGAGCGGGGCCCTCCTACGAGCAGTACTTC.

The V call is TRBV29-1, the J call TRBJ2-1; D might be TRBD2 (5 bases). The CDR3 sequence is 14 residues long. Trimming pared 7 bases from V and 5 bases from J, leaving 18 bases between. CDR1 and CDR2 from the germline V gene are SQVTM and ANQGSEA. The CDR3: CSGWGELPHNEQFF. In DNA, the CDR3 is TGCAGCGGTTGGGGAGAGCTCCCTCACAATGAGCAGTTCTTC.

This chain uses TRBV6-6 with TRBJ1-3; TRBD1 matches 8 bases. The J segment lost 3 bases and the V segment lost 8 bases, leaving 9 bases of the junction unmatched. Germline loops: CDR1 MNHNY, CDR2 SVGAGI (reference sequence). The CDR3 totals 15 residues. The CDR3 region is CASRRQGNHGNTIYF. Here the CDR3 DNA reads TGTGCCAGCCGGAGACAGGGGAACCATGGAAACACCATATATTTT.

The chain is built from TRBV30 and TRBJ2-5; 10 nucleotides align to TRBD2. The assigned J gene may be wrong: the sequence end matches TRBJ2-7 better. The germline gives CDR1 GTSNPN, CDR2 SVGIG (reference sequence). The CDR3 length is 15 residues. This CDR3 is CAWSPRAGGPSEQYF. The CDR3 nucleotides are TGTGCCTGGAGTCCTCGAGCGGGAGGGCCCAGCGAGCAGTACTTC.

For the CDR3, the DNA is TGTGCCTGGAAAGGGGACTTCCTGGGGCGCGAGCAGTACTTC. Its translation is CAWKGDFLGREQYF. J is TRBJ2-7 and V is TRBV30; tentatively, D is TRBD2 (6 bases). The CDR3 is 14 amino acids. Germline CDR1 and CDR2: GTSNPN and SVGIG (reference sequence). Trimming removed 4 bases at V and 6 bases at J, with 19 bases between.

V and J are TRBV7-9 and TRBJ2-7; no clear D. The germline CDR1 and CDR2 sequences are SEHNR and FQNEAQ (reference sequence). V was clipped by 5 bases and J by 6 bases, with 5 bases between them. This CDR3 contains 10 residues. The CDR3 spells CASSAAEQYF. The CDR3, as DNA: TGTGCCAGCAGCGCCGCCGAGCAGTACTTC.

The chain uses TRBV7-2 and TRBJ1-1, with 10 positions matching TRBD1. The CDR3 has 13 residues. V lost 1 base and J lost 10; bases outside the gene matches: 3. The germline gives CDR1 SGHTA, CDR2 FQGNSA. The CDR3 sequence: CASSLGTGGIAFF. Here the CDR3 DNA reads TGTGCCAGCAGCTTAGGGACAGGGGGTATAGCTTTCTTT.

The gene calls are TRBV7-2 and TRBJ1-2; TRBD1 matches 11 bases. From germline, CDR1 is SGHTA and CDR2 FQGNSA. CDR3 length: 14 amino acids. After removal of 5 bases from V and 8 bases from J, the junction contained 7 bases not matched to a gene. The CDR3 protein is CASSPRTGGEGYTF. CDR3 bases: TGTGCCAGCAGCCCCCGGACAGGGGGCGAGGGCTACACCTTC. The whole variable domain, remainder taken from reference TRBV7-2 and TRBJ1-2, is GAGVSQSPSNKVTEKGKDVELRCDPISGHTALYWYRQSLGQGLEFLIYFQGNSAPDKSGLPSDRFSAERTGGSVSTLTIQRTQQEDSAVYLCASSPRTGGEGYTFGSGTRLTVV.

This chain joins TRBV2 and TRBJ1-5; the match to TRBD1 covers 7 bases. The length of the CDR3 is 15 residues. The V gene end was trimmed by 4 bases and the J gene end by 0 bases; junction bases not matched to a gene: 3. The germline V gene encodes CDR1 SNHLY and CDR2 FYNNEI. The CDR3 DNA reads TGTGCCAGCAGTGGGGACAGTTATAGCAATCAGCCCCAGCATTTT. Amino acids: CASSGDSYSNQPQHF.

This chain links TRBV4-1 with TRBJ2-7; D unresolved. Looked up from germline, CDR1 is MGHRA and CDR2 is YSYEKL. With 0 bases removed from V and 1 base from J, the gap between germline ends came to 10 bases. This CDR3 has 15 residues. CDR3 coding DNA: TGCGCCAGCAGCCAAGAACGGCACAGTTCCTACGAGCAGTACTTC. It encodes CASSQERHSSYEQYF.

The V gene is TRBV28, the J gene TRBJ1-1; D ambiguous. The CDR3 runs 13 residues. Germline V gives CDR1 MDHEN, CDR2 SYDVKM. The germline V and J ends were trimmed by 6 bases and 3 bases, with 11 bases remaining between them. The CDR3 sequence: CASRPGRDTEAFF. The CDR3 DNA sequence: TGTGCCAGCAGACCCGGTAGGGACACTGAAGCTTTCTTT. Together with reference TRBV28 and TRBJ1-1, the CDR3 gives the full variable domain: DVKVTQSSRYLVKRTGEKVFLECVQDMDHENMFWYRQDPGLGLRLIYFSYDVKMKEKGDIPEGYSVSREKKERFSLILESASTNQTSMYLCASRPGRDTEAFFGQGTRLTVV.

Comments on this clone: Other DNA sequences from this sample encode an identical CDR3 as well. This chain joins TRBV19 and TRBJ2-1; D remains ambiguous. Germline CDR1 is LNHDA and CDR2 is SQIVND (reference sequence). The V end was cut by 3 bases, the J end by 4 bases, with 7 bases between. The CDR3 consists of 13 residues. Here the CDR3 DNA reads TGTGCCAGTAGTATGGGCTCATACAATGAGCAGTTCTTC. This encodes CASSMGSYNEQFF.

The chain combines TRBV7-9 with TRBJ2-3, with D possibly being TRBD1 (6 bases). V lost 5 bases and J 3 bases, leaving 15 bases between the germline ends. The CDR3 is 15 amino acids. CDR1 is SEHNR and CDR2 is FQNEAQ in the germline V gene (reference sequence). CDR3 sequence (DNA): TGTGCCAGCAGCCCCCAAGTCGGACAGACAGATACGCAGTATTTT. It codes for CASSPQVGQTDTQYF.